The 32 T cell receptor beta chains listed next were all sequenced from one sample in a study of T cell responses to AZD1222 COVID-19 vaccine. TCRdb's table, derived via immunoSEQ multiplex PCR, lists solely in-frame clones and lacks some. The sample contains 150,000 or so clones, about 91% of which appear only once. The source material was peripheral blood, sampled 28 days after the second AZD1222 dose. All receptors derive from an adult who received the AZD1222 COVID-19 vaccine.

The chain employs TRBV5-1 and TRBJ2-3; D gene uncertain. Trimming took off 0 bases at V and 4 bases at J, with 9 bases between the two ends. Per germline, CDR1 SGHRS and CDR2 YFSETQ. This CDR3 has 14 residues. The CDR3 DNA reads as TGCGCCAGCAGCTTGGACCGAGCTCCAGATACGCAGTATTTT. Protein product: CASSLDRAPDTQYF. The variable domain in full, with the rest retrieved from reference TRBV5-1 and TRBJ2-3, is KAGVTQTPRYLIKTRGQQVTLSCSPISGHRSVSWYQQTPGQGLQFLFEYFSETQRNKGNFPGRFSGRQFSNSRSEMNVSTLELGDSALYLCASSLDRAPDTQYFGPGTRLTVL.

The V gene is TRBV19, the J gene TRBJ2-3; 8 nucleotides match TRBD1. With 5 bases clipped from V and 0 bases from J, the junction kept 4 bases outside the gene matches. Germline CDR1 LNHDA, CDR2 SQIVND (reference sequence). CDR3 size: 15 residues. CDR3 residues: CASSLPGGSTDTQYF. The CDR3, as DNA: TGTGCCAGTAGTCTGCCAGGGGGCAGCACAGATACGCAGTATTTT.

This chain uses TRBV5-3 with TRBJ1-6, with 8 bases that match TRBD1. TRBV5-3 qualifies as an ORF whose function is uncertain. The CDR3 spans 17 residues. After removal of 3 bases from V and 11 bases from J, the junction contained 16 bases not matched to a gene. CDR3 coding DNA: TGTGCCAGAAGCTGGCACAGGGGGAGTACACGTAGTCCACCCCTCCACTTT. Translating it yields CARSWHRGSTRSPPLHF.

The V gene is TRBV27, the J gene TRBJ1-2; D is undetermined. The germline V and J ends were trimmed by 3 bases and 0 bases, with 11 bases remaining between them. The CDR3 is made up of 15 amino acids. Germline CDR1 is MNHEY and CDR2 is SMNVEV (reference sequence). DNA of the CDR3: TGTGCCAGCAGTTTTGGGTGGGCGTCTAACTATGGCTACACCTTC. It yields the protein CASSFGWASNYGYTF.

J is TRBJ1-2 and V is TRBV19; D possibly corresponds to TRBD1 (6 bases). V lost 2 bases and J lost 0, with 10 bases in between. This CDR3 has 15 residues. The germline V gene encodes CDR1 LNHDA and CDR2 SQIVND (reference sequence). CDR3 in DNA: TGTGCCAGTAGTATACAGGGGATGGCTAACTATGGCTACACCTTC. It codes for CASSIQGMANYGYTF.

The CDR3 DNA is TGTGCCAGTAGTATCGACGGGACCGATCACGATCAGCCCCAGCATTTT. This translates into CASSIDGTDHDQPQHF. This rearrangement joins TRBV19 to TRBJ1-5, with a tentative D call TRBD1 (5 bases). Germline V lookup: CDR1 LNHDA, CDR2 SQIVND (reference sequence). The CDR3 loop spans 16 amino acids. V lost 3 bases, J lost 5 bases, and 17 bases lay in between.

This sequence joins TRBV27 and TRBJ2-1, with TRBD2 matching 11 bases. The length of the CDR3 is 16 residues. CDR1 and CDR2 (germline): MNHEY, SMNVEV (reference sequence). J was trimmed by 8 bases and V by 5 bases; bases with no gene match: 11. The chain's CDR3 is CASSPYTSGSGDEQFF. Here the CDR3 DNA reads TGTGCCAGCAGTCCCTATACTAGCGGGAGTGGCGATGAGCAGTTCTTC.

This clone was seen once. This chain joins TRBV7-2 and TRBJ2-1; possibly TRBD1 or TRBD2 for D (5 bases each). V lost 3 bases and J 0 bases, leaving 9 bases between the germline ends. Germline values: CDR1 SGHTA, CDR2 FQGNSA. The CDR3 contains 15 residues. This CDR3 is CASSFSGASYNEQFF. The CDR3 nucleotides read TGTGCCAGCAGCTTCTCCGGGGCCTCCTACAATGAGCAGTTCTTC.

The chain couples TRBV30 to TRBJ2-2, with D uncertain. The CDR3 is 14 residues long. V was shortened by 0 bases and J by 2 bases, with 7 bases between the two germline ends. Germline V gene sequence: CDR1 GTSNPN, CDR2 SVGIG (reference sequence). The CDR3 DNA follows: TGTGCCTGGAGTGTATTAGAAAACACCGGGGAGCTGTTTTTT. Translated: CAWSVLENTGELFF.

The J gene is TRBJ2-7, the V gene TRBV7-2; 7 nucleotides match TRBD1. The CDR3 totals 15 residues. Germline V gene sequence: CDR1 SGHTA, CDR2 FQGNSA. The V and J ends lost 6 bases and 2 bases, in that order; junction bases with no gene match: 10. CDR3 residues: CASRKGRGQTYEQYF. CDR3 bases: TGTGCCAGCAGGAAGGGTCGGGGACAGACCTACGAGCAGTACTTC.

This clone was detected a few times. The rearrangement uses TRBV18 and TRBJ1-1, with D hard to call. Trimming took off 5 bases at V and 3 bases at J, with 13 bases between the two ends. The CDR3 contains 14 residues. Germline V lookup: CDR1 KGHSH, CDR2 LQKENI. Here the CDR3 DNA reads TGTGCCAGCTCAGTAAACCGGGGAGACACTGAAGCTTTCTTT. Translated, it gives CASSVNRGDTEAFF. The whole variable domain, filled in from reference TRBV18 and TRBJ1-1, reads NAGVMQNPRHLVRRRGQEARLRCSPMKGHSHVYWYRQLPEEGLKFMVYLQKENIIDESGMPKERFSAEFPKEGPSILRIQQVVRGDSAAYFCASSVNRGDTEAFFGQGTRLTVV.

This chain links TRBV7-8 with TRBJ1-5, with 8 bases identical to TRBD1. Germline CDR1 SGHVS, CDR2 FQNEAQ. J lost 3 bases, V lost 5 bases, and 6 bases had no gene match. CDR3 length: 15 amino acids. The CDR3 protein is CASSKLQGVNQPQHF. CDR3 DNA: TGTGCCAGCAGCAAACTACAGGGGGTCAATCAGCCCCAGCATTTT.

This chain connects TRBV10-3 to TRBJ1-4, with 7 nucleotides matching TRBD1. The CDR3 is made up of 14 amino acids. V lost 7 bases and J lost 6; bases outside the gene matches: 8. CDR1 is ENHRY and CDR2 is SYGVKD in the germline V gene. Written as DNA, the CDR3 is TGTGCCATCAAAAGAGACAGGGCGGATGAAAAACTGTTTTTT. Its protein is CAIKRDRADEKLFF.

The CDR3 protein is CASSEVVGYTYGYTF. In DNA, the CDR3 is TGTGCCAGCAGTGAAGTTGTAGGCTACACCTATGGCTACACCTTC. The chain carries TRBV6-1 and TRBJ1-2; D call uncertain. V dropped 1 base and J dropped 4 bases, with 13 bases sitting between them. CDR1 is MNHNS and CDR2 is SASEGT in the germline V gene. The CDR3 covers 15 residues.

The chain has TRBV19 and TRBJ1-3; D unresolved. This CDR3 spans 13 amino acids. V was clipped by 11 bases and J by 0 bases, with 11 bases between them. The V gene's germline CDR1 is LNHDA and CDR2 SQIVND (reference sequence). CDR3 loop: CAVRQSSGNTIYF. CDR3 DNA: TGTGCCGTCAGGCAGTCCTCTGGAAACACCATATATTTT.

This clone was recorded a few times. The chain employs TRBV2 and TRBJ1-1, with D perhaps matching TRBD1 (5 bases). Germline V CDR1 and CDR2: SNHLY, FYNNEI. This CDR3 is 13 amino acids long. Trimming cost V 8 bases and J 7 bases, with 17 bases left between them. The CDR3 is CASEPGRVIEAFF. CDR3 DNA sequence: TGTGCCAGCGAACCCGGCAGGGTAATTGAAGCTTTCTTT.

The chain recombines TRBV6-5 with TRBJ1-6; D ambiguous. The germline gives CDR1 MNHEY, CDR2 SVGAGI. The CDR3 covers 13 residues. Trimming took 8 bases from V and 14 from J, leaving 19 bases between them. This CDR3 reads CASLAGVRIALHF. The CDR3 coding sequence is TGTGCCAGCCTGGCAGGAGTTAGAATAGCCCTCCACTTT.

The CDR3 loop reads CASSYLSGGPWNEKLFF. The CDR3 DNA sequence: TGTGCCAGCAGCTACCTCTCAGGCGGGCCCTGGAATGAAAAACTGTTTTTT. The chain recombines TRBV7-8 with TRBJ1-4; no definite D call. The CDR3 length is 17 residues. V lost 4 bases and J lost 5, with 20 bases in between. In germline, CDR1 is SGHVS, CDR2 FQNEAQ.

The chain links TRBV3-1 (or the pseudogene TRBV3-2) to TRBJ2-3; 10 bases line up with TRBD2. The germline CDR1 and CDR2 sequences are LGHDT and YNNKEL (reference sequence). Germline trimming cut 1 base from V and 2 bases from J; bases unmatched to any gene: 12. The CDR3 is 19 amino acids. The CDR3 sequence is CASSQGPAGGVLITDTQYF. As DNA, the CDR3 is TGTGCCAGCAGCCAAGGTCCAGCGGGGGGGGTTTTGATCACAGATACGCAGTATTTT.

This chain uses TRBV6-2 or TRBV6-3 with TRBJ2-2; D tentatively reads TRBD1 or TRBD2 (8 bases each). The CDR3 totals 19 residues. The V end lost 2 bases, the J end lost 4 bases, and 23 bases lay between the germline ends. Germline V gene sequence: CDR1 MNHEY, CDR2 SVGEGT. The CDR3 region is CASSYGGRGQAGATGELFF. CDR3 DNA sequence: TGTGCCAGCAGTTACGGTGGCAGGGGGCAAGCGGGAGCCACCGGGGAGCTGTTTTTT.

The chain uses TRBV19 and TRBJ2-7; 7 nucleotides agree with TRBD1. Germline-derived CDR1 and CDR2 are LNHDA and SQIVND (reference sequence). The V and J ends lost 5 bases and 3 bases, in that order; junction bases with no gene match: 10. The CDR3 has 15 amino acids. The CDR3 is CASSLGQPKVYEQYF. As DNA, the CDR3 is TGTGCCAGTAGTTTGGGACAGCCCAAAGTCTACGAGCAGTACTTC.

The genes are TRBV19 and TRBJ1-2; 7 bases are shared with TRBD1. Germline-derived CDR1 and CDR2 are LNHDA and SQIVND (reference sequence). The CDR3 sequence is 14 residues long. V trimming: 5 bases; J trimming: 1 base; junction bases outside the gene matches: 4. In nucleotides, the CDR3 is TGTGCCAGTAGTCTAGGGGGCGATAACTATGGCTACACCTTC. It specifies CASSLGGDNYGYTF. Filled out from reference TRBV19 and TRBJ1-2, the complete variable domain reads DGGITQSPKYLFRKEGQNVTLSCEQNLNHDAMYWYRQDPGQGLRLIYYSQIVNDFQKGDIAEGYSVSREKKESFPLTVTSAQKNPTAFYLCASSLGGDNYGYTFGSGTRLTVV.

The rearrangement uses TRBV30 and TRBJ1-2; D not certain. The CDR3 covers 12 residues. The germline V gene has CDR1 GTSNPN and CDR2 SVGIG (reference sequence). V dropped 7 bases and J dropped 2 bases, with 11 bases sitting between them. This CDR3 is CASVGRNYGYTF. The DNA for the CDR3 is TGTGCCTCCGTGGGGAGGAACTATGGCTACACCTTC.

This rearrangement joins TRBV19 to TRBJ2-3; 11 nucleotides align to TRBD2. Germline-derived CDR1 and CDR2 are LNHDA and SQIVND (reference sequence). Germline trimming cut 7 bases from V and 4 bases from J; bases unmatched to any gene: 16. The CDR3 has 18 amino acids. The CDR3 loop reads CASKRGRASGGISDTQYF. The CDR3 coding sequence is TGTGCCAGTAAGCGAGGTCGGGCTAGCGGGGGGATCTCAGATACGCAGTATTTT.

This sequence joins TRBV7-9 and TRBJ1-4; no firm D call. V was cut by 1 base and J by 0 bases, with 6 bases left in between. The CDR3 spans 15 residues. The germline CDR1 and CDR2 sequences are SEHNR and FQNEAQ (reference sequence). The CDR3 here is CASSLDQATNEKLFF. CDR3 DNA: TGTGCCAGCAGCTTAGATCAGGCAACTAATGAAAAACTGTTTTTT. Complete variable domain (other parts from reference TRBV7-9 and TRBJ1-4): DTGVSQNPRHKITKRGQNVTFRCDPISEHNRLYWYRQTLGQGPEFLTYFQNEAQLEKSRLLSDRFSAERPKGSFSTLEIQRTEQGDSAMYLCASSLDQATNEKLFFGSGTQLSVL.

V usage is TRBV18 and J usage is TRBJ2-5; no clear D gene. V shed 2 bases and J shed 3 bases, with 4 bases lying between them. This CDR3 is 12 amino acids long. CDR1 KGHSH and CDR2 LQKENI come from the germline V gene. For the CDR3, the DNA is TGTGCCAGCTCACCAGGGAAAGAGACCCAGTACTTC. It translates to CASSPGKETQYF.

This rearrangement joins TRBV18 to TRBJ1-5; tentative D call: TRBD1 (6 bases). The CDR3 spans 14 residues. Germline CDR1 reads KGHSH; CDR2 reads LQKENI. V gave up 2 bases and J gave up 7 bases, with 12 bases separating them. The CDR3 bases are TGTGCCAGCTCACCAACGGGACAACGACAGCCCCAGCATTTT. It codes for CASSPTGQRQPQHF.

The J gene is TRBJ2-3, the V gene TRBV5-1; TRBD2 matches at 8 bases. The germline V gene has CDR1 SGHRS and CDR2 YFSETQ. With 0 bases clipped from V and 4 bases from J, the junction kept 4 bases outside the gene matches. CDR3 size: 15 residues. The CDR3 nucleotides read TGCGCCAGCAGCTTGGAAGCGGGGGAGGCAGATACGCAGTATTTT. Translated, it gives CASSLEAGEADTQYF.

V and J are TRBV7-9 and TRBJ2-1, with a tentative D call TRBD2 (5 bases). The germline gives CDR1 SEHNR, CDR2 FQNEAQ (reference sequence). Trimming removed 3 bases from V and 6 bases from J, with 12 bases in between. The CDR3 spans 14 residues. The CDR3 nucleotides read TGTGCCAGCAGCTTGGTCGGGGTTGGCAATGAGCAGTTCTTC. It translates to CASSLVGVGNEQFF.

The chain joins TRBV2 to TRBJ1-4; D call uncertain. This CDR3 spans 11 amino acids. The germline V gene has CDR1 SNHLY and CDR2 FYNNEI. The V gene lost 4 bases and the J gene lost 8 bases, with 5 bases spanning the gap. CDR3 DNA sequence: TGTGCCAGCAGTGTAGAAGAAAAACTGTTTTTT. It is translated as CASSVEEKLFF.

This clone was counted only a few times. DNA for the CDR3: TGTGCCAGTAGTATTGGGTTTTCGAACACTGAAGCTTTCTTT. The encoded protein is CASSIGFSNTEAFF. The chain carries TRBV19 and TRBJ1-1; unclear D gene. V lost 3 bases and J 1 base, leaving 9 bases between the germline ends. The CDR3 covers 14 residues. Germline lookup yields CDR1 LNHDA and CDR2 SQIVND (reference sequence).

The chain has TRBV7-2 and TRBJ1-5; the match to TRBD1 covers 8 bases. Germline trimming cut 4 bases from V and 3 bases from J; bases unmatched to any gene: 5. This CDR3 has 15 residues. The V gene's germline CDR1 is SGHTA and CDR2 FQGNSA. The CDR3 bases are TGTGCCAGCAGCTCCGGGACAGGAGTCAATCAGCCCCAGCATTTT. Amino acid sequence: CASSSGTGVNQPQHF.